This T cell receptor beta chain was captured by sequencing in a study of blood T cell repertoires in COVID-19. Assay: immunoSEQ multiplex PCR; the TCRdb copy retains only in-frame clones and omits some. The sample contains 40,000 to 45,000 clones, 89% of which appear only once. The CDR3 contains 14 residues. Trimming stripped 4 bases from V and 1 base from J, with 10 bases between. CDR1 and CDR2 (germline): LNHDA, SQIVND (reference sequence). The V gene is TRBV19, the J gene TRBJ1-1, with D perhaps matching TRBD1 (5 bases). This TCR was sampled from a human donor in a cohort sampled during active COVID-19. Material: peripheral blood. The CDR3 sequence: CASSSKTGNTEAFF. DNA for the CDR3: TGTGCCAGTAGTAGCAAAACAGGGAACACTGAAGCTTTCTTT. Full variable domain (missing parts from reference TRBV19 and TRBJ1-1): DGGITQSPKYLFRKEGQNVTLSCEQNLNHDAMYWYRQDPGQGLRLIYYSQIVNDFQKGDIAEGYSVSREKKESFPLTVTSAQKNPTAFYLCASSSKTGNTEAFFGQGTRLTVV.